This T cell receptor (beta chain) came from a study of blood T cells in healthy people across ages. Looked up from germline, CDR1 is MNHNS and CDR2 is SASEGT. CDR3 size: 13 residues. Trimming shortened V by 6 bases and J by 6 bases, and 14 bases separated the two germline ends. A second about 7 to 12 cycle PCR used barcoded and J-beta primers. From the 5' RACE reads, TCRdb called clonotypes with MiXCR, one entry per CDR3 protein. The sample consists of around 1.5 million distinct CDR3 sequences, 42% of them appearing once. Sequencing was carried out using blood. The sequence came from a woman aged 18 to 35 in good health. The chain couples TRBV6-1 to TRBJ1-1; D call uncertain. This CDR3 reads CASSALGGPEAFF. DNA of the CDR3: TGTGCCAGCAGCGCCTTAGGAGGACCTGAAGCTTTCTTT.